One sample yielded the 4 T cell receptor beta chains listed below, sequenced in a study of molecular identifiers for immune sequencing clone quantification. TCRdb ran MiXCR on the PCR reads and lists one entry per CDR3 protein. This sample has over 300,000 distinct CDR3 sequences, with 24% found just once. The sample taken for sequencing was naive CD8+ T cells from blood, with Jurkat cell RNA spiked in. The subset: FACS-sorted CD8+CD4-CCR7+CD45RA+ naive T cells. These receptors came from a human donor in good health. Some libraries in this study had Jurkat cell RNA spiked in.

This clonotype was seen a few times. CDR3 DNA: TGTGCCAGCAGCTCTGGGACAGGGATAGGAAATACGCAGTATTTT. Residues: CASSSGTGIGNTQYF. This chain uses TRBV13 with TRBJ2-3; 9 nucleotides align to TRBD1. Unmatched junction bases numbered 9, after V lost 4 bases and J lost 7 bases. Per germline, CDR1 PRHDT and CDR2 FYEKMQ (reference sequence). The CDR3 contains 15 residues.

This clonotype was seen at least ten times. The chain recombines TRBV12-3 or TRBV12-4 with TRBJ2-3, with D hard to call. The V and J ends lost 11 bases and 6 bases respectively, with 12 bases between them. The CDR3 sequence is 11 residues long. The CDR3 loop reads CASHARDTQYF. CDR3 nucleotides: TGTGCCTCCCACGCCAGGGATACGCAGTATTTT.

Only a few counts were recorded for this clonotype. In nucleotides, the CDR3 is TGTGCCAGCAGTTTATTGGAAGGCGGGGGTGAGCAGTTCTTC. Its protein product is CASSLLEGGGEQFF. The chain links TRBV28 to TRBJ2-1; 7 bases align to TRBD2. The CDR3 contains 14 residues. The trim removed 1 base at V and 9 bases at J, leaving 6 bases unmatched. From germline, CDR1 is MDHEN and CDR2 SYDVKM.

The chain links TRBV6-2 or TRBV6-3 to TRBJ2-7, with 8 nucleotides matching TRBD2. V lost 6 bases to trimming and J lost 4 bases; unmatched junction nucleotides: 11. Germline CDR1 and CDR2: MNHEY and SVGEGT. The CDR3 extends over 15 amino acids. The CDR3 nucleotides read TGTGCCAGCAGATCCGGACCAGCGGGAGAATACGAGCAGTACTTC. Its translation is CASRSGPAGEYEQYF.